The TCR beta chain under discussion was sequenced for a study of blood T cell repertoires in COVID-19. Overall study: Samples came from the United States, Italy and Spain, spanning acute and convalescent COVID-19. Sources were T cells, B-cell-depleted T cells, or PBMCs; the material itself was cDNA or gDNA.

The V gene lost 0 bases and the J gene lost 4 bases, with 10 bases spanning the gap. This CDR3 region has 14 residues. In germline, CDR1 is SGDLS, CDR2 YYNGEE. Authors' data handling: Estimation of nucleated cell counts relied on the amplification of reference gene primers. The protocol was immunoSEQ multiplex PCR, while the TCRdb copy is restricted to in-frame clones and leaves out a portion. V and J calls plus clone size are reproduced from that table; the DNA served to infer D and trimming. This table has roughly 80,000 clones, roughly 80% appearing once. The chain combines TRBV9 with TRBJ1-1, with D unclear. This receptor was obtained from a woman aged 55-70 years with acute or convalescent COVID-19. Source material: peripheral blood. The CDR3 nucleotides read TGTGCCAGCAGCGTAGGGGGAGTGGGCACTGAAGCTTTCTTT. Its translation is CASSVGGVGTEAFF.